This TCR beta chain was sequenced for a study of blood T cell repertoires in COVID-19. Study-level background: T cells, B-cell-depleted T cells, or PBMCs supplied cDNA or gDNA.

Per germline, CDR1 MDHEN and CDR2 SYDVKM. The CDR3 consists of 15 residues. The V gene lost 2 bases and the J gene lost 7 bases, with 18 bases spanning the gap. Data came from immunoSEQ multiplex PCR; TCRdb stores just in-frame clones and leaves some out. The sample yields under 450,000 clones, about 80% seen once. The sample consisted of peripheral blood. This chain uses TRBV28 with TRBJ2-7; TRBD2 is a possible D gene (6 bases). The receptor was derived from a human donor with acute or convalescent COVID-19. The donor label of this sample is uncertain. CDR3 amino acids: CASSLAGSSAGEQYF. DNA for the CDR3: TGTGCCAGCAGTTTAGCCGGGAGCTCGGCGGGAGAGCAGTACTTC.